This T cell receptor beta chain was sequenced during a study of T cell responses to AZD1222 COVID-19 vaccine. The repertoire was sequenced with immunoSEQ multiplex PCR; TCRdb's copy has only in-frame clones and lacks some. The sample lists under 150,000 clones; 70% to 90% were seen once. Whole-study findings and limits: Two AZD1222 doses significantly raised spike-specific TCR breadth and depth over controls. Unmutated variant regions are reportedly the target of nearly half of TCRs that are spike-specific. The study sampled repertoires only after the peak T cell response. Only five or six AZD1222 recipients were seropositive at baseline.

The table lists this clone with a count of one. Its target is not known. Germline V gives CDR1 SGHDN, CDR2 FVKESK. CDR3 length equals 13 residues. The germline V and J ends were trimmed by 4 bases and 0 bases, with 7 bases remaining between them. This chain links TRBV14 with TRBJ2-7; weak D call: TRBD2 (6 bases). The material was peripheral blood, obtained on day 0 of AZD1222 vaccination. This receptor was identified in an adult in good health. CDR3 protein: CASSPRDSYEQYF. The CDR3 region has the DNA TGTGCCAGCAGCCCGCGGGACTCCTACGAGCAGTACTTC.